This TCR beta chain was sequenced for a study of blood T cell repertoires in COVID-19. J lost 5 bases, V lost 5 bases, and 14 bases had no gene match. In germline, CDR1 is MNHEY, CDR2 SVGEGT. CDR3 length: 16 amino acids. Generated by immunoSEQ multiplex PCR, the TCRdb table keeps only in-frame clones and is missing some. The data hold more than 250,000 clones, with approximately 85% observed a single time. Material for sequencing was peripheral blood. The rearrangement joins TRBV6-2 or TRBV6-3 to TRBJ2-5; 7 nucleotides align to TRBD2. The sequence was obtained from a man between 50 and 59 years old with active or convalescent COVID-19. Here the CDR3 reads CASSPPGAGERETQYF. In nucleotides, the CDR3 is TGTGCCAGCAGTCCCCCCGGGGCGGGAGAACGGGAGACCCAGTACTTC.